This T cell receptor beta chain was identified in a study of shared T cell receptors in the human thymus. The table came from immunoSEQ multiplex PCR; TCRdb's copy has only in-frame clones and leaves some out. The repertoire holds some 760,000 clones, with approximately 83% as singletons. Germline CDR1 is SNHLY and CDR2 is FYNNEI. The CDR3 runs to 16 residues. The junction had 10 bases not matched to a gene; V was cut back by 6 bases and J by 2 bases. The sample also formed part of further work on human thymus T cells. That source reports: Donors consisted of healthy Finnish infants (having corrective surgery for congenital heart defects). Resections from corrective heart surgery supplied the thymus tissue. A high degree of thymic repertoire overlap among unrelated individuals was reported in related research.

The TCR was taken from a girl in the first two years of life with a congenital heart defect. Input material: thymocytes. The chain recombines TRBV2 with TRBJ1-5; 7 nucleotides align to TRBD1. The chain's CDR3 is CASSVQGKFGNQPQHF. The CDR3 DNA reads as TGTGCCAGCAGCGTACAGGGGAAATTTGGCAATCAGCCCCAGCATTTT.